These T cell receptor beta chains were read from a single sample in a study of regulatory T cells in long-lasting Graves disease. TCRdb redid the calling of the multiplex PCR reads with MiXCR, one entry per CDR3 protein. The sample lists about half a million distinct CDR3 sequences, 22% occurring once. This specimen consisted of peripheral blood mononuclear cells (PBMCs), obtained when the disease was refractory, from a patient treated with antithyroid drugs. These receptors were obtained from a female donor with Graves disease. CDR3s include the opening cysteine and the closing phenylalanine or tryptophan. Fields, in order: V gene, J gene, D gene, clone size, CDR3 DNA, CDR3 protein. The D gene is left open where the match is weak. Where a row states a size, it is once, few, many or the class of an expanded clone; other rows omit it.

TRBV5-4	TRBJ2-5	-	-	TGTGCCAGCAGCCCACCTGACGGGCCAGAGACCCAGTACTTC	CASSPPDGPETQYF
TRBV11-2	TRBJ2-7	TRBD1	many	TGTGCCAGCAGCTTAGCCCGGACAGGCGACGAGCAGTACTTC	CASSLARTGDEQYF
TRBV29-1	TRBJ1-3	-	few	TGCAGCGTGACAGTGGCTGGGGACACCATATATTTT	CSVTVAGDTIYF
TRBV27	TRBJ2-5	-	many	TGTGCCAGCAGATCGTGGGGAGGAGAGACCCAGTACTTC	CASRSWGGETQYF
TRBV5-1	TRBJ2-7	TRBD1	-	TGCGCCAGCAGCTTACGACAGGGGGATTACGAGCAGTACTTC	CASSLRQGDYEQYF
TRBV28	TRBJ1-5	TRBD1	many	TGTGCCAGCAGTACGGACAGGGCAGGCCAGCCCCAGCATTTT	CASSTDRAGQPQHF
TRBV2	TRBJ2-5	-	many	TGTGCCAGCAGTGAGGGCGGGTGGGGCCAAGAGACCCAGTACTTC	CASSEGGWGQETQYF
TRBV7-2	TRBJ1-6	TRBD1	few	TGTGCCAGCAGCTTACAAATGGACAGGGGAAATTCACCCCTCCACTTT	CASSLQMDRGNSPLHF
TRBV19	TRBJ1-5	-	few	TGTGCCAGTAGTATAGACAGGGGTGGCAATCAGCCCCAGCATTTT	CASSIDRGGNQPQHF
TRBV10-3	TRBJ1-3	TRBD1	-	TGTGCCATCAGTGATCCCGGATCCGACAGGGCTGGAAACACCATATATTTT	CAISDPGSDRAGNTIYF
TRBV12-3/TRBV12-4	TRBJ1-2	-	many	TGTGCCAGCAGTTTAAGGCTTCCCCATGGCTACACCTTC	CASSLRLPHGYTF
TRBV15	TRBJ1-5	-	-	TGTGCCACCAGCGCCCGGACCGATCAGCCCCAGCATTTT	CATSARTDQPQHF
TRBV20-1	TRBJ2-1	-	-	TGCAGTGCTAACGGGGGCACCTACAATGAGCAGTTCTTC	CSANGGTYNEQFF
TRBV6-1	TRBJ2-7	TRBD1	few	TGTGCCAGCAGTGCAGGGGACAGACCCCTGGGCGAGCAGTACTTC	CASSAGDRPLGEQYF
TRBV12-3/TRBV12-4	TRBJ1-3	-	many	TGTGCCAGCCAGGGGAATTCGGGGAACACCATATATTTT	CASQGNSGNTIYF
TRBV6-5	TRBJ2-7	-	-	TGTGCCAGCAGTTACCTCCCGCAGGGGAGGGACGAGCAGTACTTC	CASSYLPQGRDEQYF
TRBV19	TRBJ1-2	TRBD1	-	TGTGCCACCACGGACAGGGCGGATGGCTACACCTTC	CATTDRADGYTF
TRBV19	TRBJ1-4	-	-	TGTGCCAGTAGTACCAGAAAGCTGGGCTCAACGAGGGAAAAACTGTTTTTT	CASSTRKLGSTREKLFF
TRBV30	TRBJ1-3	-	-	TGTGCCTGGAGTGTGGTCTCGGACGGCACCATATATTTT	CAWSVVSDGTIYF
TRBV2	TRBJ1-1	-	many	TGTGCCAGCAGTGAGCCTCGCTACACTGAAGCTTTCTTT	CASSEPRYTEAFF
TRBV12-3/TRBV12-4	TRBJ2-2	-	many	TGTGCCTCGCAGGGGGTAGCGGAAAACACCGGGGAGCTGTTTTTT	CASQGVAENTGELFF
TRBV7-2	TRBJ2-7	-	-	TGTGCCAGCAGCACTCGAGACGCCTCCTACGAGCAGTACTTC	CASSTRDASYEQYF
TRBV20-1	TRBJ2-7	-	many	TGCAGTGCTCCTGACCCGCTAGCAGCCTCTGCCTACGAGCAGTACTTC	CSAPDPLAASAYEQYF
TRBV27	TRBJ2-5	TRBD2	-	TGTGCCAGCAGTTTAACTAGCGGGAGGGCCGAGACCCAGTACTTC	CASSLTSGRAETQYF
TRBV6-5	TRBJ1-2	-	many	TGTGCCAGCAGTTACGAACAGGCCTCCTATGGCTACACCTTC	CASSYEQASYGYTF
TRBV28	TRBJ1-6	-	many	TGTGCCAGCAGTAAACCTAATTCACCCCTCCACTTT	CASSKPNSPLHF
TRBV11-2	TRBJ1-3	-	-	TGTGCCGCACAACAGGGTAATTCAGGCACCATATATTTT	CAAQQGNSGTIYF
TRBV15	TRBJ2-4	-	-	TGTGCCACCAGCAGTTTAGGGGTAGGGGCAGTGAACATTCAGTACTTC	CATSSLGVGAVNIQYF
TRBV30	TRBJ1-1	-	many	TGTGCCTGGGACCTCCGGTTCGACACTGAAGCTTTCTTT	CAWDLRFDTEAFF
TRBV20-1	TRBJ2-5	TRBD1	few	TGCAGTGCTAGAGATTTAGCAGGGGGAGAGGAGGCCCAGTACTTC	CSARDLAGGEEAQYF
TRBV12-3/TRBV12-4	TRBJ2-1	TRBD2	many	TGTGCCAGCAGTCAAGGACTAGCATCCAATGAGCAGTTCTTC	CASSQGLASNEQFF
TRBV19	TRBJ2-4	TRBD1	-	TGTGCCAGTAGTGTCACTCCGGGACAGGGGGAGCTTTGGGCCAAAAACATTCAGTACTTC	CASSVTPGQGELWAKNIQYF
TRBV19	TRBJ1-1	TRBD1	-	TGTGCCAGTAGTCGCCCGGGACAGGGGACCACTGAAGCTTTCTTT	CASSRPGQGTTEAFF
TRBV15	TRBJ2-2	-	few	TGTGCCACCAGCAGTAGTACAGTCTTGAACACCGGAGAGCTGTTTTTT	CATSSSTVLNTGELFF
TRBV5-1	TRBJ1-1	-	many	TGCGCCAGCAGCTTGGCGCAGGACACTGAAGCTTTCTTT	CASSLAQDTEAFF
TRBV12-3/TRBV12-4	TRBJ1-6	-	many	TGTGCCAGCACAAGGGAGGGAAATTCACCCCTCCACTTT	CASTREGNSPLHF
TRBV18	TRBJ1-6	-	-	TGTGCCAGCTCACCATCGGGATATAATTCACCCCTCCACTTT	CASSPSGYNSPLHF
TRBV2	TRBJ1-1	-	-	TGTGCCAGCACCGCACACCTGAACACTGAAGCTTTCTTT	CASTAHLNTEAFF
TRBV5-1	TRBJ2-5	TRBD2	many	TGCGCCAGCAGCCCACGGACTAGCTTTGAGACCCAGTACTTC	CASSPRTSFETQYF
TRBV19	TRBJ1-6	-	-	TGTGCCAGTAGGGGTGCAGGTTGTAATTCACCCCTCCACTTT	CASRGAGCNSPLHF
TRBV3-1	TRBJ1-5	-	few	TGTGCCAGCAGCCAGAGGGGAGGTCAGCCCCAGCATTTT	CASSQRGGQPQHF
TRBV20-1	TRBJ1-5	TRBD1	-	TGCAGTGCCGTACCGACAGGGTATTCGCCCCAGCATTTT	CSAVPTGYSPQHF
TRBV7-9	TRBJ2-5	-	once	TGTGCCGGCGTCTCCGGGGTGCGGGAGACCCAGTACTTC	CAGVSGVRETQYF
TRBV9	TRBJ1-1	TRBD1	-	TGTGCCAGCAGCGTAGGGGGAAGGGGGCTGATGAACACTGAAGCTTTCTTT	CASSVGGRGLMNTEAFF
TRBV30	TRBJ1-3	-	few	TGTGCCGTGGGAGGCAACGGAAACACCATATATTTT	CAVGGNGNTIYF
TRBV4-3	TRBJ1-5	-	-	TGCGCCAGCAGCCAAGATCTTGAGGACAGTCATCAGCCCCAGCATTTT	CASSQDLEDSHQPQHF
TRBV7-6	TRBJ1-1	TRBD1	-	TGTGCCAGCAGCGTCTCCGGGACAGGGAACACTGAAGCTTTCTTT	CASSVSGTGNTEAFF
TRBV12-3/TRBV12-4	TRBJ1-2	-	many	TGTGCCAGCAGTTTACTAGGGAACTATGGCTACACCTTC	CASSLLGNYGYTF
TRBV6-1	TRBJ2-5	-	-	TGTGCCAGCAAGACAGGAAACCAAGAGACCCAGTACTTC	CASKTGNQETQYF
TRBV20-1	TRBJ1-4	TRBD1	few	TGCAGTGCCATTTCGGACAGGGGAAATGAAAAACTGTTTTTT	CSAISDRGNEKLFF